This T cell receptor (beta chain) stems from a study of PD-1 blockade in mismatch repair-deficient tumors (dated by TCRdb to 2015 to 2018). Looking at the study overall: Between late 2013 and late 2016, 86 consecutive patients with some twelve mismatch repair-deficient cancer types, all previously treated and progressing, were enrolled in the trial. Tumor-associated T cell clones in the peripheral blood of patients responding to PD-1 blockade were tracked using deep sequencing of TCR CDR3 regions.

Note on this clone: No antigen is known for it. Base-call qualities are not available, and no considerably larger clone is one nucleotide away.

Mismatch repair deficiency was established in every enrolled patient by polymerase chain reaction or immunohistochemistry. TCR sequencing was performed for a few patients who responded to pembrolizumab therapy. In the phase II trial, pembrolizumab PD-1 blockade was tested prospectively in advanced mismatch repair-deficient cancers, no matter which tissue of origin the cancers came from. Peripheral blood T cell samples were serially collected before and at multiple times after PD-1 blockade was started. Blood sampling time points were reported as weeks after the first dose of pembrolizumab. The germline V end is reduced by 1 base and the J end by 9 bases; junction bases left unmatched: 9. Based on the germline V gene (reference sequence), the CDR1 and CDR2 sequences are SGHAT and FQDESV. The CDR3 covers 15 residues, taking in both the cysteine and the phenylalanine. The kept DNA is CDR3 alone, 45 bases in frame from the first base.

The protocol used for the library was the immunoSEQ multiplex PCR assay. Imported from immuneACCESS, the table was reduced by TCRdb to in-frame sequences with V and J called. These copies leave out some clones; in studies compared against another copy, an unresolved V gene accounts for under half, and the cause of the remainder is not known. This sample lists about 9,400 clones; approximately 85% were detected once. About 1% of the sample rests with the top ten. On the study overall, not on this receptor specifically: Clones residing in the tumor, which were often undetectable in blood before treatment, expanded quickly after pembrolizumab and then contracted, generally before radiologic responses.

Material: PBMCs, obtained 46 to 49 weeks after starting pembrolizumab. This chain joins TRBV11-1 to TRBJ2-1, and TRBD1 aligns with 7 junction nucleotides. The sequence came from an adult with mismatch repair-deficient cancer. The CDR3 is CASSLESLRGLEQFF. The DNA sequence follows: TGTGCCAGCAGCTTAGAGAGCCTAAGGGGGCTTGAGCAGTTCTTC.